These 8 T cell receptor beta chains came from one sample sequenced in a study of blood T cell repertoires in COVID-19. The repertoire was sequenced with immunoSEQ multiplex PCR; TCRdb's copy has only in-frame clones and lacks some. The profile shows roughly 330,000 clones, 70% to 90% of them singletons. The sample taken for sequencing was PBMCs or T cells enriched from blood (not recorded which). The receptors shown here come from a woman under 40 who had recovered from COVID-19.

Only a few counts were recorded for this clone. The chain joins TRBV7-2 to TRBJ1-3; D ambiguous. Germline V gene sequence: CDR1 SGHTA, CDR2 FQGNSA. Trimming took 3 bases from V and 2 from J, leaving 11 bases between them. The CDR3 loop spans 15 amino acids. CDR3 nucleotide sequence: TGTGCCAGCAGCTTTGGTAGTAACCCTGGAAACACCATATATTTT. This codes for CASSFGSNPGNTIYF. The full variable domain, in which reference TRBV7-2 and TRBJ1-3 provide the parts outside the CDR3, is GAGVSQSPSNKVTEKGKDVELRCDPISGHTALYWYRQSLGQGLEFLIYFQGNSAPDKSGLPSDRFSAERTGGSVSTLTIQRTQQEDSAVYLCASSFGSNPGNTIYFGEGSWLTVV.

This rearrangement joins TRBV5-1 to TRBJ2-2; TRBD1 might be the D (5 bases). From germline, CDR1 is SGHRS and CDR2 YFSETQ. Trimming took off 1 base at V and 5 bases at J, with 12 bases between the two ends. The CDR3 has 15 amino acids. CDR3 residues: CASSLTQGGTGELFF. The CDR3 DNA is TGCGCCAGCAGCTTGACCCAGGGTGGGACCGGGGAGCTGTTTTTT.

This clone showed up just a few times. The V call is TRBV2, the J call TRBJ1-6, with D possibly TRBD1 on 5 matching bases. CDR3 length equals 14 residues. V lost 6 bases, J lost 10 bases, and 16 bases lay in between. Germline values: CDR1 SNHLY, CDR2 FYNNEI. The DNA of the CDR3 is TGTGCCAGCAGAGAATGGGACTTACAATCACCCCTCCACTTT. Protein: CASREWDLQSPLHF. Drawing the rest from reference TRBV2 and TRBJ1-6, the complete variable domain is EPEVTQTPSHQVTQMGQEVILRCVPISNHLYFYWYRQILGQKVEFLVSFYNNEISEKSEIFDDQFSVERPDGSNFTLKIRSTKLEDSAMYFCASREWDLQSPLHFGNGTRLTVT.

About this clone: Other DNA sequences from this sample encode an identical CDR3 as well. This rearrangement joins TRBV6-5 to TRBJ1-1; the D is unclear. CDR1 MNHEY and CDR2 SVGAGI come from the germline V gene. Trimming took 2 bases from V and 2 from J, leaving 6 bases between them. This CDR3 is built from 13 residues. The DNA of the CDR3 is TGTGCCAGCAGTTACATCAGTAACACTGAAGCTTTCTTT. The encoded protein is CASSYISNTEAFF.

V gene TRBV2 combines with J gene TRBJ1-3; D is ambiguous. This CDR3 is built from 14 residues. CDR1 and CDR2 from the germline V gene are SNHLY and FYNNEI. V was shortened by 7 bases and J by 2 bases, with 12 bases between the two germline ends. The CDR3 loop reads CASIFDKPGNTIYF. CDR3 DNA: TGTGCCAGCATCTTCGACAAGCCTGGAAACACCATATATTTT.

This chain joins TRBV5-1 and TRBJ2-1, with 10 bases that match TRBD2. This CDR3 contains 14 residues. Germline V lookup: CDR1 SGHRS, CDR2 YFSETQ. Germline trimming cut 4 bases from V and 4 bases from J; bases unmatched to any gene: 2. The CDR3 reads CASSRTSGYNEQFF. The CDR3 DNA is TGCGCCAGCAGCCGGACTAGCGGATACAATGAGCAGTTCTTC.

V gene TRBV19 combines with J gene TRBJ2-3, with TRBD1 matching over 7 bases. This CDR3 has 14 amino acids. Germline CDR1 LNHDA, CDR2 SQIVND (reference sequence). V shed 5 bases and J 8 bases; nucleotides not matched to a gene: 10. CDR3 sequence reads: CASSPTGIYVTQYF. The CDR3 coding sequence is TGTGCCAGTAGTCCGACAGGGATTTACGTTACGCAGTATTTT.

The V and J genes are TRBV30 and TRBJ2-3, with TRBD2 matching over 8 bases. Germline V gives CDR1 GTSNPN, CDR2 SVGIG (reference sequence). CDR3 length: 11 amino acids. Germline trimming cut 4 bases from V and 6 bases from J; bases unmatched to any gene: 0. The CDR3: CAWTGGDTQYF. CDR3 nucleotide sequence: TGTGCCTGGACGGGGGGGGATACGCAGTATTTT.